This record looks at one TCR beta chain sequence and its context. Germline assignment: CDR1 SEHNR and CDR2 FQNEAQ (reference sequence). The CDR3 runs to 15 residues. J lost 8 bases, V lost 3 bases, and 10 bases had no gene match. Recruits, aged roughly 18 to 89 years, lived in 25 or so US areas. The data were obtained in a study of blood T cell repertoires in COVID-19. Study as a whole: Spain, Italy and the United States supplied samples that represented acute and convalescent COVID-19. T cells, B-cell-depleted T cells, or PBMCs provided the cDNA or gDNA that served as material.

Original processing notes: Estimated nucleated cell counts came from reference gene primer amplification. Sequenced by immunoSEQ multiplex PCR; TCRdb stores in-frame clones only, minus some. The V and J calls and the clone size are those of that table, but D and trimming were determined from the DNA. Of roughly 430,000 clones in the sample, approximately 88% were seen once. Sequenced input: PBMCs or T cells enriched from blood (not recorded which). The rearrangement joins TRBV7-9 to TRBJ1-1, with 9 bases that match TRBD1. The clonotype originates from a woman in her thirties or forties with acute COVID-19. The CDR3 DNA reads TGTGCCAGCAGCTTCCTCTCGGGACAGGGCGACGAAGCTTTCTTT. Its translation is CASSFLSGQGDEAFF.